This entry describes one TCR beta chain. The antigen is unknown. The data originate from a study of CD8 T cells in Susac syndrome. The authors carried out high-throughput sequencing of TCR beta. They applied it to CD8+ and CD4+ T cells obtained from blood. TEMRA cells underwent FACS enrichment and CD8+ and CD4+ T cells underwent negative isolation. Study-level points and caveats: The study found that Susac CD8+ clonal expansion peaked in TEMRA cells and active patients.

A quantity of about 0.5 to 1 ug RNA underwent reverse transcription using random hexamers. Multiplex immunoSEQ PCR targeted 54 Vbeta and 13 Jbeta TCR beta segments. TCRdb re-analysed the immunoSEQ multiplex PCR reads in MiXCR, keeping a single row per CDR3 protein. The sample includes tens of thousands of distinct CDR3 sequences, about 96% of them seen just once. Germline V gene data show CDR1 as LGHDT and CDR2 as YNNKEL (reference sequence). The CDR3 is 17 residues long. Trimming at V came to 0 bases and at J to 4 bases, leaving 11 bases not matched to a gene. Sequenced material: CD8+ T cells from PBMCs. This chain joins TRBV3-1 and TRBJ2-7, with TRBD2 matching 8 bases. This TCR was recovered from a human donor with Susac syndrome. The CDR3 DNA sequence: TGTGCCAGCAGCCAAGAAGCCCCTGGCGGGGGGCGTTACGAGCAGTACTTC. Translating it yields CASSQEAPGGGRYEQYF.